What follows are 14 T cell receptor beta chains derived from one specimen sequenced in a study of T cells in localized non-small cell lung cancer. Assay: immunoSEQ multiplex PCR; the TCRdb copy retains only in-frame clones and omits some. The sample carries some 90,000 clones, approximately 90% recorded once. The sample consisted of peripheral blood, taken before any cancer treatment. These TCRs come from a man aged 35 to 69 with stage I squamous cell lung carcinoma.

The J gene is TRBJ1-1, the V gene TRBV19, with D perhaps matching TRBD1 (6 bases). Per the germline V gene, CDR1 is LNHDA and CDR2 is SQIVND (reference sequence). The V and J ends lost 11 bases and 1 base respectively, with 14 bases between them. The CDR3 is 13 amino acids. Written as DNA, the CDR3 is TGTGCCTCATCCAGGGGTAGGAACACTGAAGCTTTCTTT. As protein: CASSRGRNTEAFF.

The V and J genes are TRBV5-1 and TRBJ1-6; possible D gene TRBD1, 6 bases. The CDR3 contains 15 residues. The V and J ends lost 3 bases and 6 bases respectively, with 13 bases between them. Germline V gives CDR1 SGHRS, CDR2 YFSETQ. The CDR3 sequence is CASSSTQGFNSPLHF. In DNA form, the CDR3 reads TGCGCCAGCAGCTCGACCCAGGGGTTTAATTCACCCCTCCACTTT.

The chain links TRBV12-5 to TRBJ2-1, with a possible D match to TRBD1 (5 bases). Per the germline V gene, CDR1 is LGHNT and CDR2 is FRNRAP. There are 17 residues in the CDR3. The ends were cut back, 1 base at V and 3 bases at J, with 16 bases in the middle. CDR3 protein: CASGLGPDSSRYNEQFF. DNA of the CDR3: TGTGCTAGTGGTTTGGGGCCTGACAGTTCCCGCTACAATGAGCAGTTCTTC.

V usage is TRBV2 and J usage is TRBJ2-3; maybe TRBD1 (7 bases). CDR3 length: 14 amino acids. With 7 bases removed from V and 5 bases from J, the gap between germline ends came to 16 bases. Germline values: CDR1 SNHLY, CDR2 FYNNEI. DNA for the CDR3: TGTGCCAGCATCCGGCCAGGGGGGCGAGATACGCAGTATTTT. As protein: CASIRPGGRDTQYF.

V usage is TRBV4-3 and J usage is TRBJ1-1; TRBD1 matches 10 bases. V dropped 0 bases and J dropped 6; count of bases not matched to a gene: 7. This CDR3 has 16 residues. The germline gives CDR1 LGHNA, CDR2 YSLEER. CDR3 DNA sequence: TGCGCCAGCAGCCAAGATCCCGGACAGGGGGGCTCTGAAGCTTTCTTT. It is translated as CASSQDPGQGGSEAFF.

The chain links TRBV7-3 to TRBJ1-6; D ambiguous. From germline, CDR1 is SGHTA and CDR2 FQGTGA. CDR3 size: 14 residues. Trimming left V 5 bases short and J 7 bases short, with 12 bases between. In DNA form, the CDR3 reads TGTGCCAGCAGCCTCATGGTGGGGAATTCACCCCTCCACTTT. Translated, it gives CASSLMVGNSPLHF.

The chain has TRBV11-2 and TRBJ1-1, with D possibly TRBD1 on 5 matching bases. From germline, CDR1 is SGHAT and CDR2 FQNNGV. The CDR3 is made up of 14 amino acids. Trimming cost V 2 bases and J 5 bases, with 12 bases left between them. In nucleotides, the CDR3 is TGTGCCAGCAGCTTACCCGAGGGGCGGACTGAAGCTTTCTTT. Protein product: CASSLPEGRTEAFF.

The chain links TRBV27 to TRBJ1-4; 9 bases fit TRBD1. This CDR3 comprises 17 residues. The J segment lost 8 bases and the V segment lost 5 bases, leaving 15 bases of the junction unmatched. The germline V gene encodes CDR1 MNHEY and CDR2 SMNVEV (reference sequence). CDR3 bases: TGTGCCAGCAGTCCTACCGAAACAGGGGGCTTTTTAGAAAAACTGTTTTTT. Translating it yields CASSPTETGGFLEKLFF.

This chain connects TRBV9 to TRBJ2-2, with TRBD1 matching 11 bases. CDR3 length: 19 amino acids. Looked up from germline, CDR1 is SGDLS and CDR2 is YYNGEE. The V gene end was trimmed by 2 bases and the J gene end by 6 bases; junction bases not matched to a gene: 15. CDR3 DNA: TGTGCCAGCAGCGTGACCGGGACAGGGGGATCTCCATCGGCCGGGGAGCTGTTTTTT. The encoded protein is CASSVTGTGGSPSAGELFF.

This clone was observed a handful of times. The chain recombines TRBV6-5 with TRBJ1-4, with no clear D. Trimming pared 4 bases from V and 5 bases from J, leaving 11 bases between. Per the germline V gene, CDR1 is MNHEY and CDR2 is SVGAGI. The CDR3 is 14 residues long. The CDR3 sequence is CASSSQALNEKLFF. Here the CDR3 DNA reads TGTGCCAGCAGTTCGCAGGCGCTGAATGAAAAACTGTTTTTT.

The CDR3 DNA sequence: TGCGCCAGCAGCTTGCGGCCAAACTCTGGGGCCAACGTCCTGACTTTC. Translating gives CASSLRPNSGANVLTF. The genes are TRBV5-1 and TRBJ2-6; D is undetermined. The CDR3 sequence is 16 residues long. Germline CDR1 is SGHRS and CDR2 is YFSETQ. Trimming took off 1 base at V and 0 bases at J, with 8 bases between the two ends.

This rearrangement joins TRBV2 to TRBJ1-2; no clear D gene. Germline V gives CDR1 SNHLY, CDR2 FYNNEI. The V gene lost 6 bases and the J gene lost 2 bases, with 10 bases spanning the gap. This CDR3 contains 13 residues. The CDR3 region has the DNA TGTGCCAGCAGCGGTGACAAGAACTATGGCTACACCTTC. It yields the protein CASSGDKNYGYTF.

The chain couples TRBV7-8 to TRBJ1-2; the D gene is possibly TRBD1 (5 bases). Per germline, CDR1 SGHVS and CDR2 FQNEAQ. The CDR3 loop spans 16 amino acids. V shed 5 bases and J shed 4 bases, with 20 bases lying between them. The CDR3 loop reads CASSLTSGRVSYGYTF. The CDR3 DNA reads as TGTGCCAGCAGCCTAACCAGCGGCAGGGTCAGCTATGGCTACACCTTC.

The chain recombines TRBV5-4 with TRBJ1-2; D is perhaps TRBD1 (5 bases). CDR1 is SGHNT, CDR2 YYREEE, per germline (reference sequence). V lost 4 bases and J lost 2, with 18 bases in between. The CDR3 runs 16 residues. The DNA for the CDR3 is TGTGCCAGCAGCCCGGGGAACAGGCAGGGAAACTATGGCTACACCTTC. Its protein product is CASSPGNRQGNYGYTF. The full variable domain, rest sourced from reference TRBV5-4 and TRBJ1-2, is ETGVTQSPTHLIKTRGQQVTLRCSSQSGHNTVSWYQQALGQGPQFIFQYYREEENGRGNFPPRFSGLQFPNYSSELNVNALELDDSALYLCASSPGNRQGNYGYTFGSGTRLTVV.